The 15 T cell receptor beta chains in this list originate from one sample, sequenced in a study of radiotherapy plus CTLA-4 blockade in lung cancer. Sequenced by immunoSEQ multiplex PCR; TCRdb stores in-frame clones only, minus some. The sample holds about 70,000 clones, 76% seen once. Here the sequenced sample was peripheral blood, taken from a patient treated with radiotherapy plus ipilimumab. Source of these receptors: a human donor with non-small cell lung cancer whose response to radiotherapy plus ipilimumab could not be evaluated. Some clones in this sample may be carry-over from other donors' samples.

This chain joins TRBV27 and TRBJ1-1; D is perhaps TRBD1 (5 bases). The CDR3 spans 13 residues. V was trimmed by 2 bases and J by 3 bases, leaving 7 bases between them. The germline V gene encodes CDR1 MNHEY and CDR2 SMNVEV (reference sequence). CDR3 in amino acids: CASSLGGDTEAFF. For the CDR3, the DNA is TGTGCCAGCAGTTTAGGGGGGGACACTGAAGCTTTCTTT.

CDR3 DNA sequence: TGCGCCAGCAGCCGTGGACAGACCTACGAGCAGTACTTC. This codes for CASSRGQTYEQYF. This chain joins TRBV4-1 and TRBJ2-7; maybe TRBD1 (6 bases). Per the germline V gene, CDR1 is MGHRA and CDR2 is YSYEKL. Deletions cut 4 bases from V and 2 bases from J, with 9 bases between. The CDR3 runs 13 residues.

The DNA for the CDR3 is TGTGCCAGCAGCGTTCAGGGGGCGGCGAACACTGAAGCTTTCTTT. This encodes CASSVQGAANTEAFF. The chain has TRBV9 and TRBJ1-1, with 8 positions matching TRBD1. Germline V gene lookup returns CDR1 SGDLS and CDR2 YYNGEE. J lost 1 base, V lost 2 bases, and 4 bases had no gene match. The CDR3 runs to 15 residues.

The genes are TRBV4-3 and TRBJ1-2; no definite D call. CDR1 and CDR2 (germline): LGHNA, YSLEER. Trimming took off 4 bases at V and 7 bases at J, with 13 bases between the two ends. The CDR3 covers 13 residues. The DNA for the CDR3 is TGCGCCAGCAGCCCGAACGAGGGATTTGGCTACACCTTC. It encodes CASSPNEGFGYTF.

This chain links TRBV28 with TRBJ2-7; 10 nucleotides match TRBD1. Looked up from germline, CDR1 is MDHEN and CDR2 is SYDVKM. V lost 3 bases, J lost 5 bases, and 7 bases stayed unmatched. The CDR3 totals 15 residues. The CDR3 sequence is CASSLGGQGNHEQYF. The CDR3 DNA follows: TGTGCCAGCAGTTTGGGGGGACAGGGGAACCACGAGCAGTACTTC.

The genes are TRBV18 and TRBJ1-3, with 11 bases matching TRBD1. J was trimmed by 8 bases and V by 6 bases; bases with no gene match: 12. The germline V gene has CDR1 KGHSH and CDR2 LQKENI. This CDR3 contains 16 residues. The CDR3 here is CASSLKRDRGSHTIYF. The CDR3, as DNA: TGTGCCAGCTCCCTTAAACGGGACAGGGGGTCCCACACCATATATTTT.

This chain's CDR3 is CASSSGTGVPGELFF. In nucleotides, the CDR3 is TGCGCCAGCAGCTCCGGGACAGGGGTCCCCGGGGAGCTGTTTTTT. The chain recombines TRBV5-1 with TRBJ2-2, with TRBD1 matching over 10 bases. Germline loops: CDR1 SGHRS, CDR2 YFSETQ. The CDR3 has 15 residues. J lost 6 bases, V lost 3 bases, and 5 bases had no gene match.

V gene TRBV10-3 combines with J gene TRBJ1-2; possibly TRBD1 for D (5 bases). The V end lost 2 bases, the J end lost 0 bases, and 13 bases lay between the germline ends. The germline V gene has CDR1 ENHRY and CDR2 SYGVKD. CDR3 size: 16 residues. The CDR3 region is CAISEVGVGANYGYTF. The CDR3 DNA reads as TGTGCCATCAGTGAGGTAGGGGTAGGAGCTAACTATGGCTACACCTTC.

The chain employs TRBV28 and TRBJ1-2; the match to TRBD1 covers 12 bases. V was clipped by 3 bases and J by 5 bases; unmatched bases: 13. Germline V gene sequence: CDR1 MDHEN, CDR2 SYDVKM. The length of the CDR3 is 18 residues. CDR3 protein: CASSFPPGQGASRYGYTF. CDR3 in DNA: TGTGCCAGCAGTTTCCCCCCGGGACAGGGGGCTTCGCGGTATGGCTACACCTTC.

This chain uses TRBV29-1 with TRBJ1-2, with TRBD1 matching 7 bases. Unmatched junction bases numbered 12, after V lost 7 bases and J lost 7 bases. The length of the CDR3 is 13 residues. Germline V gene data show CDR1 as SQVTM and CDR2 as ANQGSEA. CDR3 bases: TGCAGCGCCCATACCCAGGGGGTGGGTGGCTACACCTTC. It specifies CSAHTQGVGGYTF.

In its sample, this clone was seen many times. The J gene is TRBJ2-7, the V gene TRBV7-2; 8 nucleotides line up with TRBD2. Trimming took 4 bases from V and 6 from J; bases not matched to a gene: 8. The CDR3 runs 14 residues. The germline gives CDR1 SGHTA, CDR2 FQGNSA. This CDR3 reads CASSSREGLGEQYF. The CDR3 DNA reads as TGTGCCAGCAGCTCCCGGGAGGGATTAGGCGAGCAGTACTTC.

This chain links TRBV5-4 with TRBJ2-2, with TRBD1 matching over 9 bases. Trimming took 3 bases from V and 5 from J; bases not matched to a gene: 5. The germline CDR1 and CDR2 sequences are SGHNT and YYREEE (reference sequence). CDR3 length equals 15 residues. CDR3 amino acids: CASSWGQGRTGELFF. The CDR3 bases are TGTGCCAGCAGCTGGGGACAGGGCAGAACCGGGGAGCTGTTTTTT. The variable domain in full, with the rest retrieved from reference TRBV5-4 and TRBJ2-2, is ETGVTQSPTHLIKTRGQQVTLRCSSQSGHNTVSWYQQALGQGPQFIFQYYREEENGRGNFPPRFSGLQFPNYSSELNVNALELDDSALYLCASSWGQGRTGELFFGEGSRLTVL.

The rearrangement uses TRBV19 and TRBJ1-2; D remains unclear. CDR1 and CDR2 (germline): LNHDA, SQIVND (reference sequence). The CDR3 has 13 residues. Trimming cost V 4 bases and J 0 bases, with 6 bases left between them. The CDR3 spells CASSKTPNYGYTF. The CDR3 DNA reads as TGTGCCAGTAGTAAGACACCTAACTATGGCTACACCTTC.

V is TRBV7-9 and J is TRBJ2-4; TRBD1 matches at 8 bases. This CDR3 is 12 amino acids long. Trimming cost V 5 bases and J 16 bases; bases outside gene matches: 10. CDR1 SEHNR and CDR2 FQNEAQ come from the germline V gene (reference sequence). The CDR3 sequence is CASSPNRDRSYF. The CDR3 DNA sequence: TGTGCCAGCAGCCCGAACCGGGACAGGTCCTACTTC.

This clone was counted a single time. In nucleotides, the CDR3 is TGTGCCAGTAGGTCTCGTGGCGGGGAAAACCCCTACGAGCAGTACTTC. Protein: CASRSRGGENPYEQYF. The genes are TRBV19 and TRBJ2-7, with D perhaps TRBD2 (6 bases). The germline V gene has CDR1 LNHDA and CDR2 SQIVND (reference sequence). The CDR3 runs 16 residues. The V and J ends lost 6 bases and 2 bases respectively, with 20 bases between them.